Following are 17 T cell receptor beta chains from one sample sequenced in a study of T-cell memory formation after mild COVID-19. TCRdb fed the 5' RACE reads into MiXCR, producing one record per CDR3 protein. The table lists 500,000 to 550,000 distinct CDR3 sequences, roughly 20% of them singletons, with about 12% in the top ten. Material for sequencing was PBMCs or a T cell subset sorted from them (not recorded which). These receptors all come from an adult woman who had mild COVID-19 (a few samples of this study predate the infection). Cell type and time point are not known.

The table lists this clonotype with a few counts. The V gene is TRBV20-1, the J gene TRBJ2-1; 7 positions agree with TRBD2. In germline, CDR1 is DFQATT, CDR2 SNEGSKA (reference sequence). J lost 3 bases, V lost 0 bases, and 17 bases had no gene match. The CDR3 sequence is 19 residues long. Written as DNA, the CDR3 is TGCAGTGCTAGAGATAGGAGAAGGAGCGGGAAGATCAGCTACAATGAGCAGTTCTTC. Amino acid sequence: CSARDRRRSGKISYNEQFF.

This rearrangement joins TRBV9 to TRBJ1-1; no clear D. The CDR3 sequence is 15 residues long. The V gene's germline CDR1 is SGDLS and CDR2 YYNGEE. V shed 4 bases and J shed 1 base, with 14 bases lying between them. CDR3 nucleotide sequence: TGTGCCAGCAGCCCAAGCCCTAGAGGGAACACTGAAGCTTTCTTT. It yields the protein CASSPSPRGNTEAFF.

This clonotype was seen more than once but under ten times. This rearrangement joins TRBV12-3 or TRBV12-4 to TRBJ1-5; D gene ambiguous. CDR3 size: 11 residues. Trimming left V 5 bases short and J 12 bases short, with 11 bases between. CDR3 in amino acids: CASSLGSLQHF. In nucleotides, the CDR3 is TGTGCCAGCAGTCTAGGGTCGCTCCAGCATTTT.

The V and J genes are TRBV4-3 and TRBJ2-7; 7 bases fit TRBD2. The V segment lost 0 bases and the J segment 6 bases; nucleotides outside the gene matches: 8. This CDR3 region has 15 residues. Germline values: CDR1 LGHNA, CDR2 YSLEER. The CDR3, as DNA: TGCGCCAGCAGCCAAGATAGGGAAGCGGGATTCGAGCAGTACTTC. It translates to CASSQDREAGFEQYF.

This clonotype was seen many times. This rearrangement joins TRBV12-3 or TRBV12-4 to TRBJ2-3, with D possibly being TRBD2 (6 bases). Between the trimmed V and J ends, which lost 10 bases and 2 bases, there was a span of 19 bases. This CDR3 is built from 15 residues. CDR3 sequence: CATYVREPTTDTQYF. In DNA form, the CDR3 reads TGTGCCACCTACGTACGGGAGCCAACCACAGATACGCAGTATTTT.

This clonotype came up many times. The chain's CDR3 is CASSGRTGEQYF. CDR3 coding DNA: TGTGCCAGCAGTGGCCGAACAGGGGAGCAGTACTTC. V is TRBV25-1 and J is TRBJ2-7, with D maybe TRBD1 (6 bases). V was cut by 4 bases and J by 7 bases, with 11 bases left in between. The V gene's germline CDR1 is MGHDK and CDR2 SYGVNS. The CDR3 contains 12 residues.

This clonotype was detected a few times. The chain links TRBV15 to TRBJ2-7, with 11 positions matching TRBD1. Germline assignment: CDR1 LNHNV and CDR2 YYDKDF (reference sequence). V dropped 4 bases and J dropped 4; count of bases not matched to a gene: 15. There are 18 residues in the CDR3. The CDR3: CATSTPDRGLRGFYEQYF. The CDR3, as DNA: TGTGCCACCAGCACCCCGGACAGGGGGCTCCGAGGATTTTACGAGCAGTACTTC. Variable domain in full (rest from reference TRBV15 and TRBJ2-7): DAMVIQNPRYQVTQFGKPVTLSCSQTLNHNVMYWYQQKSSQAPKLLFHYYDKDFNNEADTPDNFQSRRPNTSFCFLDIRSPGLGDTAMYLCATSTPDRGLRGFYEQYFGPGTRLTVT.

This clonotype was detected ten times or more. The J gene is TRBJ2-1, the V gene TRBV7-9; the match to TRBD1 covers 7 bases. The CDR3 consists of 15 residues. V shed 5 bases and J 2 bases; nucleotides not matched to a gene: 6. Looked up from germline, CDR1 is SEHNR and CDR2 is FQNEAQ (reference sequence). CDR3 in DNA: TGTGCCAGCAGCGGGACGGGACAGACCTACAATGAGCAGTTCTTC. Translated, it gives CASSGTGQTYNEQFF.

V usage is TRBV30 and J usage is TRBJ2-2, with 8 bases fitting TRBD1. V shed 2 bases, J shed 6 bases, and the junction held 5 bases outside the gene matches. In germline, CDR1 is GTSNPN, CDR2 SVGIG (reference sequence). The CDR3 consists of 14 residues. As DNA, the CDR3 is TGTGCCTGGAGTCCTGGGGACAGGCCCGGGGAGCTGTTTTTT. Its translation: CAWSPGDRPGELFF. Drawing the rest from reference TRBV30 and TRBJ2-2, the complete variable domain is SQTIHQWPATLVQPVGSPLSLECTVEGTSNPNLYWYRQAAGRGLQLLFYSVGIGQISSEVPQNLSASRPQDRQFILSSKKLLLSDSGFYLCAWSPGDRPGELFFGEGSRLTVL.

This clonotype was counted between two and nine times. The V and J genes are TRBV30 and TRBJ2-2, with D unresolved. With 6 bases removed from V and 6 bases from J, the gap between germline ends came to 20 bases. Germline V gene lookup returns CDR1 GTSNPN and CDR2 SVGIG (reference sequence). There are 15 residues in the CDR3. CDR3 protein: CACYMYIKDPGELFF. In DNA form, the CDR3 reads TGTGCCTGCTATATGTACATTAAGGACCCCGGGGAGCTGTTTTTT. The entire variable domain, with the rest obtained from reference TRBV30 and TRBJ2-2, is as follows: SQTIHQWPATLVQPVGSPLSLECTVEGTSNPNLYWYRQAAGRGLQLLFYSVGIGQISSEVPQNLSASRPQDRQFILSSKKLLLSDSGFYLCACYMYIKDPGELFFGEGSRLTVL.

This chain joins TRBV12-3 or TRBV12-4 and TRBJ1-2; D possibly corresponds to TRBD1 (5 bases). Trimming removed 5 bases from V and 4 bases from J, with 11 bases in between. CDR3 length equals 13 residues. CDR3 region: CASSKTEGYGYTF. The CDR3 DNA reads TGTGCCAGCAGTAAGACAGAGGGCTATGGCTACACCTTC.

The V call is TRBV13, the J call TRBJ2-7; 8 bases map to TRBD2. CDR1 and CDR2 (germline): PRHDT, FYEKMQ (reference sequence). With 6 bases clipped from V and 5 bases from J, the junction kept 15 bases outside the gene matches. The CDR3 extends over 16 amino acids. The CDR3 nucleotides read TGTGCCAGCAGTTCCTACGTTGGAGCGGGAGTCCACGAGCAGTACTTC. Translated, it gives CASSSYVGAGVHEQYF.

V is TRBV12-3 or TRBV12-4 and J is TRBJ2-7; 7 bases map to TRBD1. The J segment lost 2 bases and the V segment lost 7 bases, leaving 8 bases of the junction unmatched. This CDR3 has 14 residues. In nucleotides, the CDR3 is TGTGCCAGCAAACTACGACAGGGTCCCTACGAGCAGTACTTC. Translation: CASKLRQGPYEQYF.

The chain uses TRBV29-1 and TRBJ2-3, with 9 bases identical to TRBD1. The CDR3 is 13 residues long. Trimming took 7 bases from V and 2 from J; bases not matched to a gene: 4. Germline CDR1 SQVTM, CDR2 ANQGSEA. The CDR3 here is CSAGTGITDTQYF. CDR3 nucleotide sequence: TGCAGCGCCGGGACAGGGATCACAGATACGCAGTATTTT.

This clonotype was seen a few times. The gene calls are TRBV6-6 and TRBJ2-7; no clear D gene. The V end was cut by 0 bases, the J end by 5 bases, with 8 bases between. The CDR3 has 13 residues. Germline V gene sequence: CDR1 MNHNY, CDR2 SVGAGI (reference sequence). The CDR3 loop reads CASSYSRSHEQYF. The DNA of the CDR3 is TGTGCCAGCAGTTACTCGCGATCCCACGAGCAGTACTTC.

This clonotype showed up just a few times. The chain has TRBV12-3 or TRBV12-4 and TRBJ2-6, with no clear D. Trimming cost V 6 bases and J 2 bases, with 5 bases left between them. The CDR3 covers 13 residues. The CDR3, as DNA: TGTGCCAGCAGAACCACTGGGGCCAACGTCCTGACTTTC. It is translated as CASRTTGANVLTF.

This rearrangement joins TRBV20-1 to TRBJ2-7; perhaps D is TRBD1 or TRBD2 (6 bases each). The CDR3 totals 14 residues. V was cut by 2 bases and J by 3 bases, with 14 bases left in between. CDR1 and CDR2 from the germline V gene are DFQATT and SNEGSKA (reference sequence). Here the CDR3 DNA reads TGCAGTGCTAGAAAGGGGGGATACCACTACGAGCAGTACTTC. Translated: CSARKGGYHYEQYF.